The following is a T cell receptor (beta chain) sequence with its context. The junction departs from the called germline gene at one end, perhaps through a read error. This sample was included in a study of T cells after yellow fever vaccination. The CDR3 spans 13 residues. The germline gives CDR1 MDHEN, CDR2 SYDVKM. Template switching by 5'RACE produced TCR cDNA, adding a universal primer site and UMIs. Via MiXCR, TCRdb re-called the 5' RACE reads, giving one row per CDR3 protein. The data hold 500,000 to 700,000 distinct CDR3 sequences, with over 15% observed a single time. The sample in question was PBMCs, obtained 15 days after the yellow fever booster vaccination. The TCR was taken from a man aged 25-45 years who received the YFV17D yellow fever vaccine. This chain links TRBV28 with TRBJ2-7, with D possibly matching TRBD1 (6 bases). The CDR3 DNA reads as TGTGCCAGCAATTTAGGACAGTCCTACGAGCAGTACTTC. Its protein is CASNLGQSYEQYF. The full variable domain, its missing parts supplied by reference TRBV28 and TRBJ2-7, is DVKVTQSSRYLVKRTGEKVFLECVQDMDHENMFWYRQDPGLGLRLIYFSYDVKMKEKGDIPEGYSVSREKKERFSLILESASTNQTSMYLCASNLGQSYEQYFGPGTRLTVT.